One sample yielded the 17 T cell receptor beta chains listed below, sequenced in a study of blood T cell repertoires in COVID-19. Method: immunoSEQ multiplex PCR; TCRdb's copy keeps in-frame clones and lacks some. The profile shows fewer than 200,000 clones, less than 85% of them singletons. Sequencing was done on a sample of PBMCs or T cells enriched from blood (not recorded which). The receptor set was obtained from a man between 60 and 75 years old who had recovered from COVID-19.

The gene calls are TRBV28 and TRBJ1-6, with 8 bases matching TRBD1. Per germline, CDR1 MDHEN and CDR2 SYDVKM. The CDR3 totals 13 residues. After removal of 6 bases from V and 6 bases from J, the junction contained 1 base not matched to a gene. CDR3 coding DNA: TGTGCCAGCAGGACAGGGGCTAATTCACCCCTCCACTTT. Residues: CASRTGANSPLHF.

The CDR3 here is CAWNDRRRVYGYTF. For the CDR3, the DNA is TGTGCCTGGAACGACAGACGACGAGTCTATGGCTACACCTTC. This rearrangement joins TRBV30 to TRBJ1-2, with D possibly being TRBD1 (5 bases). Between the trimmed V and J ends, which lost 4 bases and 4 bases, there was a span of 16 bases. CDR1 and CDR2 (germline): GTSNPN, SVGIG (reference sequence). The CDR3 has 14 residues.

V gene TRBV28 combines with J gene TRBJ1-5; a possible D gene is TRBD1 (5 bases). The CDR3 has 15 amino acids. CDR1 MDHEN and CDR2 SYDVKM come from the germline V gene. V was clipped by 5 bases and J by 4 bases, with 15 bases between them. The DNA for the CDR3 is TGTGCCAGCAGTATAGGAGGGGCCGATAATCAGCCCCAGCATTTT. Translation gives CASSIGGADNQPQHF. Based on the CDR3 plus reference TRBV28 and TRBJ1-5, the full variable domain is DVKVTQSSRYLVKRTGEKVFLECVQDMDHENMFWYRQDPGLGLRLIYFSYDVKMKEKGDIPEGYSVSREKKERFSLILESASTNQTSMYLCASSIGGADNQPQHFGDGTRLSIL.

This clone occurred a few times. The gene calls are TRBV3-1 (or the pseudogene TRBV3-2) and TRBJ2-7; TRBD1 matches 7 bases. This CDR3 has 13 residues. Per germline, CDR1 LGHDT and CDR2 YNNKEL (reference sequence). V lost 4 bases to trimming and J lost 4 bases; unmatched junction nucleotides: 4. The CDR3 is CASSPGTAYEQYF. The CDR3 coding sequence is TGTGCCAGCAGCCCGGGGACAGCGTACGAGCAGTACTTC.

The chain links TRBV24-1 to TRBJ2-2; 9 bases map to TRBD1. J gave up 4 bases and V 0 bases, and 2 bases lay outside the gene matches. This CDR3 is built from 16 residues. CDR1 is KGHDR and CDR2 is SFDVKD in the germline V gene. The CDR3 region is CATSDLGTGSTGELFF. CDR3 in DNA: TGTGCCACCAGTGATTTGGGGACAGGGTCCACCGGGGAGCTGTTTTTT.

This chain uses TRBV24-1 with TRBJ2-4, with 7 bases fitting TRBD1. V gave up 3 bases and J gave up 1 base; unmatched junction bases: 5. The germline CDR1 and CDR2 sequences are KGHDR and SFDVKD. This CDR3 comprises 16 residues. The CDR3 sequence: CATSDPTGSAKNIQYF. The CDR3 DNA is TGTGCCACCAGTGATCCGACAGGGTCGGCCAAAAACATTCAGTACTTC.

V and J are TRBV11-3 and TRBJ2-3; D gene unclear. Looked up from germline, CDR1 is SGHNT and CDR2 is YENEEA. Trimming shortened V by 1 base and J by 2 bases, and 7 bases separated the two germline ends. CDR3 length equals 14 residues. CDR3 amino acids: CASSLASNTDTQYF. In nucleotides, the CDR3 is TGTGCCAGCAGCTTAGCGTCTAACACAGATACGCAGTATTTT.

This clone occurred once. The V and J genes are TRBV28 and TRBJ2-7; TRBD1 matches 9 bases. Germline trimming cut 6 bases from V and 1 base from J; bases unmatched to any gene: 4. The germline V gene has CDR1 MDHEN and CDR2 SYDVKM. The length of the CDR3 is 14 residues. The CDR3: CASSTGTGSYEQYF. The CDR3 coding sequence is TGTGCCAGCAGCACCGGGACAGGGTCCTACGAGCAGTACTTC.

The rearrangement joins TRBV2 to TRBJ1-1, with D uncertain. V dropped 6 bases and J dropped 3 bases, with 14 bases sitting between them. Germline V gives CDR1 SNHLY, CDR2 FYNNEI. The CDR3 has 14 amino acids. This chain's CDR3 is CASRPGEEDTEAFF. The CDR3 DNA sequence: TGTGCCAGCAGGCCCGGGGAGGAGGACACTGAAGCTTTCTTT.

This CDR3 reads CASSPGVAKNIQYF. CDR3 sequence (DNA): TGCGCCAGCAGCCCAGGGGTAGCCAAAAACATTCAGTACTTC. This chain connects TRBV5-1 to TRBJ2-4; D is possibly TRBD1 (6 bases). Trimming cost V 4 bases and J 0 bases, with 8 bases left between them. Germline V gives CDR1 SGHRS, CDR2 YFSETQ. The CDR3 spans 14 residues.

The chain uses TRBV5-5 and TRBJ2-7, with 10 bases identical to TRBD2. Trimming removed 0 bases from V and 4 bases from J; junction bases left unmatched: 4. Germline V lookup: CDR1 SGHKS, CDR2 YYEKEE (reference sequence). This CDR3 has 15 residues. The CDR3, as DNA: TGTGCCAGCAGCTTGGGACTAGCGGGTTTATACGAGCAGTACTTC. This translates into CASSLGLAGLYEQYF.

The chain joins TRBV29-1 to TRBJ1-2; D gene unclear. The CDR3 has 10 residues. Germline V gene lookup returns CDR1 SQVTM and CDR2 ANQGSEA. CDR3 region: CLPWGGGYTF. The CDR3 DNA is TGCCTCCCGTGGGGAGGGGGCTACACCTTC.

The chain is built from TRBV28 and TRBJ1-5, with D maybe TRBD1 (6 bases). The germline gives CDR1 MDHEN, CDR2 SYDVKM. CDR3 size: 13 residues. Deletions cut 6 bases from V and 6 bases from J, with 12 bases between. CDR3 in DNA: TGTGCCAGCAGCCAGGGGCTAGGTCAGCCCCAGCATTTT. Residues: CASSQGLGQPQHF.

The CDR3 bases are TGTGCCAGCAGTTACGACAGCCCAAACACCGGGGAGCTGTTTTTT. Its protein is CASSYDSPNTGELFF. The chain couples TRBV6-2 or TRBV6-3 to TRBJ2-2; maybe TRBD1 (5 bases). With 2 bases removed from V and 2 bases from J, the gap between germline ends came to 9 bases. Per the germline V gene, CDR1 is MNHEY and CDR2 is SVGEGT. The CDR3 length is 15 residues.

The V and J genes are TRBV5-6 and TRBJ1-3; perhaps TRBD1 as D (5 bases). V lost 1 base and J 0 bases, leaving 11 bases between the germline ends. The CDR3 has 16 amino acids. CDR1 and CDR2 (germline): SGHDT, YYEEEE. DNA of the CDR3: TGTGCCAGCAGCTTGCGACAGCTAGTCTCTGGAAACACCATATATTTT. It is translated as CASSLRQLVSGNTIYF.

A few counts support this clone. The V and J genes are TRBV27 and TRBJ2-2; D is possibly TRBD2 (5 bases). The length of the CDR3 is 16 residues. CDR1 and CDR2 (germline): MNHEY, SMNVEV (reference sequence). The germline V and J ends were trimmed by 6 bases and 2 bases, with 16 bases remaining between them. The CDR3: CASRTPSGDNTGELFF. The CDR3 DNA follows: TGTGCCAGCAGGACCCCCTCCGGGGATAACACCGGGGAGCTGTTTTTT.

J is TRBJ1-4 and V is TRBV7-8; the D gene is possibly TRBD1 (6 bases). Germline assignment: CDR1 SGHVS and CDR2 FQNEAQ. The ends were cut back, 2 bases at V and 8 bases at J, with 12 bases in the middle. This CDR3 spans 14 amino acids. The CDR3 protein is CASSLFRGSEKLFF. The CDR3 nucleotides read TGTGCCAGCAGCTTATTCAGGGGAAGCGAAAAACTGTTTTTT. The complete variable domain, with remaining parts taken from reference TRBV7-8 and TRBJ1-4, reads GAGVSQSPRYKVAKRGQDVALRCDPISGHVSLFWYQQALGQGPEFLTYFQNEAQLDKSGLPSDRFFAERPEGSVSTLKIQRTQQEDSAVYLCASSLFRGSEKLFFGSGTQLSVL.